This T cell receptor (beta chain) was captured in a study of CD4 T cells in relation to SARS-CoV-2 and coronaviruses. With 8 bases removed from V and 6 bases from J, the gap between germline ends came to 21 bases. This CDR3 is 15 amino acids long. Germline V gene sequence: CDR1 SNHLY, CDR2 FYNNEI. Sequenced by immunoSEQ multiplex PCR; TCRdb stores in-frame clones only, minus some. The table lists 30,000 to 45,000 clones, 88% of them singletons. This clone was observed a single time. Its matching antigen is unknown. Study-wide results and caveats: Crossreactive clones expanded significantly less to SARS-CoV-2 than monoreactive clones.

The clonotype originates from an adult with COVID-19. The source material was memory CD4+ T cells from PBMCs. The V call is TRBV2, the J call TRBJ2-3; TRBD2 might be the D (5 bases). DNA for the CDR3: TGTGCCAGCGGTCGGAGCGGTTCACTAGAGGATACGCAGTATTTT. This gives the protein CASGRSGSLEDTQYF.